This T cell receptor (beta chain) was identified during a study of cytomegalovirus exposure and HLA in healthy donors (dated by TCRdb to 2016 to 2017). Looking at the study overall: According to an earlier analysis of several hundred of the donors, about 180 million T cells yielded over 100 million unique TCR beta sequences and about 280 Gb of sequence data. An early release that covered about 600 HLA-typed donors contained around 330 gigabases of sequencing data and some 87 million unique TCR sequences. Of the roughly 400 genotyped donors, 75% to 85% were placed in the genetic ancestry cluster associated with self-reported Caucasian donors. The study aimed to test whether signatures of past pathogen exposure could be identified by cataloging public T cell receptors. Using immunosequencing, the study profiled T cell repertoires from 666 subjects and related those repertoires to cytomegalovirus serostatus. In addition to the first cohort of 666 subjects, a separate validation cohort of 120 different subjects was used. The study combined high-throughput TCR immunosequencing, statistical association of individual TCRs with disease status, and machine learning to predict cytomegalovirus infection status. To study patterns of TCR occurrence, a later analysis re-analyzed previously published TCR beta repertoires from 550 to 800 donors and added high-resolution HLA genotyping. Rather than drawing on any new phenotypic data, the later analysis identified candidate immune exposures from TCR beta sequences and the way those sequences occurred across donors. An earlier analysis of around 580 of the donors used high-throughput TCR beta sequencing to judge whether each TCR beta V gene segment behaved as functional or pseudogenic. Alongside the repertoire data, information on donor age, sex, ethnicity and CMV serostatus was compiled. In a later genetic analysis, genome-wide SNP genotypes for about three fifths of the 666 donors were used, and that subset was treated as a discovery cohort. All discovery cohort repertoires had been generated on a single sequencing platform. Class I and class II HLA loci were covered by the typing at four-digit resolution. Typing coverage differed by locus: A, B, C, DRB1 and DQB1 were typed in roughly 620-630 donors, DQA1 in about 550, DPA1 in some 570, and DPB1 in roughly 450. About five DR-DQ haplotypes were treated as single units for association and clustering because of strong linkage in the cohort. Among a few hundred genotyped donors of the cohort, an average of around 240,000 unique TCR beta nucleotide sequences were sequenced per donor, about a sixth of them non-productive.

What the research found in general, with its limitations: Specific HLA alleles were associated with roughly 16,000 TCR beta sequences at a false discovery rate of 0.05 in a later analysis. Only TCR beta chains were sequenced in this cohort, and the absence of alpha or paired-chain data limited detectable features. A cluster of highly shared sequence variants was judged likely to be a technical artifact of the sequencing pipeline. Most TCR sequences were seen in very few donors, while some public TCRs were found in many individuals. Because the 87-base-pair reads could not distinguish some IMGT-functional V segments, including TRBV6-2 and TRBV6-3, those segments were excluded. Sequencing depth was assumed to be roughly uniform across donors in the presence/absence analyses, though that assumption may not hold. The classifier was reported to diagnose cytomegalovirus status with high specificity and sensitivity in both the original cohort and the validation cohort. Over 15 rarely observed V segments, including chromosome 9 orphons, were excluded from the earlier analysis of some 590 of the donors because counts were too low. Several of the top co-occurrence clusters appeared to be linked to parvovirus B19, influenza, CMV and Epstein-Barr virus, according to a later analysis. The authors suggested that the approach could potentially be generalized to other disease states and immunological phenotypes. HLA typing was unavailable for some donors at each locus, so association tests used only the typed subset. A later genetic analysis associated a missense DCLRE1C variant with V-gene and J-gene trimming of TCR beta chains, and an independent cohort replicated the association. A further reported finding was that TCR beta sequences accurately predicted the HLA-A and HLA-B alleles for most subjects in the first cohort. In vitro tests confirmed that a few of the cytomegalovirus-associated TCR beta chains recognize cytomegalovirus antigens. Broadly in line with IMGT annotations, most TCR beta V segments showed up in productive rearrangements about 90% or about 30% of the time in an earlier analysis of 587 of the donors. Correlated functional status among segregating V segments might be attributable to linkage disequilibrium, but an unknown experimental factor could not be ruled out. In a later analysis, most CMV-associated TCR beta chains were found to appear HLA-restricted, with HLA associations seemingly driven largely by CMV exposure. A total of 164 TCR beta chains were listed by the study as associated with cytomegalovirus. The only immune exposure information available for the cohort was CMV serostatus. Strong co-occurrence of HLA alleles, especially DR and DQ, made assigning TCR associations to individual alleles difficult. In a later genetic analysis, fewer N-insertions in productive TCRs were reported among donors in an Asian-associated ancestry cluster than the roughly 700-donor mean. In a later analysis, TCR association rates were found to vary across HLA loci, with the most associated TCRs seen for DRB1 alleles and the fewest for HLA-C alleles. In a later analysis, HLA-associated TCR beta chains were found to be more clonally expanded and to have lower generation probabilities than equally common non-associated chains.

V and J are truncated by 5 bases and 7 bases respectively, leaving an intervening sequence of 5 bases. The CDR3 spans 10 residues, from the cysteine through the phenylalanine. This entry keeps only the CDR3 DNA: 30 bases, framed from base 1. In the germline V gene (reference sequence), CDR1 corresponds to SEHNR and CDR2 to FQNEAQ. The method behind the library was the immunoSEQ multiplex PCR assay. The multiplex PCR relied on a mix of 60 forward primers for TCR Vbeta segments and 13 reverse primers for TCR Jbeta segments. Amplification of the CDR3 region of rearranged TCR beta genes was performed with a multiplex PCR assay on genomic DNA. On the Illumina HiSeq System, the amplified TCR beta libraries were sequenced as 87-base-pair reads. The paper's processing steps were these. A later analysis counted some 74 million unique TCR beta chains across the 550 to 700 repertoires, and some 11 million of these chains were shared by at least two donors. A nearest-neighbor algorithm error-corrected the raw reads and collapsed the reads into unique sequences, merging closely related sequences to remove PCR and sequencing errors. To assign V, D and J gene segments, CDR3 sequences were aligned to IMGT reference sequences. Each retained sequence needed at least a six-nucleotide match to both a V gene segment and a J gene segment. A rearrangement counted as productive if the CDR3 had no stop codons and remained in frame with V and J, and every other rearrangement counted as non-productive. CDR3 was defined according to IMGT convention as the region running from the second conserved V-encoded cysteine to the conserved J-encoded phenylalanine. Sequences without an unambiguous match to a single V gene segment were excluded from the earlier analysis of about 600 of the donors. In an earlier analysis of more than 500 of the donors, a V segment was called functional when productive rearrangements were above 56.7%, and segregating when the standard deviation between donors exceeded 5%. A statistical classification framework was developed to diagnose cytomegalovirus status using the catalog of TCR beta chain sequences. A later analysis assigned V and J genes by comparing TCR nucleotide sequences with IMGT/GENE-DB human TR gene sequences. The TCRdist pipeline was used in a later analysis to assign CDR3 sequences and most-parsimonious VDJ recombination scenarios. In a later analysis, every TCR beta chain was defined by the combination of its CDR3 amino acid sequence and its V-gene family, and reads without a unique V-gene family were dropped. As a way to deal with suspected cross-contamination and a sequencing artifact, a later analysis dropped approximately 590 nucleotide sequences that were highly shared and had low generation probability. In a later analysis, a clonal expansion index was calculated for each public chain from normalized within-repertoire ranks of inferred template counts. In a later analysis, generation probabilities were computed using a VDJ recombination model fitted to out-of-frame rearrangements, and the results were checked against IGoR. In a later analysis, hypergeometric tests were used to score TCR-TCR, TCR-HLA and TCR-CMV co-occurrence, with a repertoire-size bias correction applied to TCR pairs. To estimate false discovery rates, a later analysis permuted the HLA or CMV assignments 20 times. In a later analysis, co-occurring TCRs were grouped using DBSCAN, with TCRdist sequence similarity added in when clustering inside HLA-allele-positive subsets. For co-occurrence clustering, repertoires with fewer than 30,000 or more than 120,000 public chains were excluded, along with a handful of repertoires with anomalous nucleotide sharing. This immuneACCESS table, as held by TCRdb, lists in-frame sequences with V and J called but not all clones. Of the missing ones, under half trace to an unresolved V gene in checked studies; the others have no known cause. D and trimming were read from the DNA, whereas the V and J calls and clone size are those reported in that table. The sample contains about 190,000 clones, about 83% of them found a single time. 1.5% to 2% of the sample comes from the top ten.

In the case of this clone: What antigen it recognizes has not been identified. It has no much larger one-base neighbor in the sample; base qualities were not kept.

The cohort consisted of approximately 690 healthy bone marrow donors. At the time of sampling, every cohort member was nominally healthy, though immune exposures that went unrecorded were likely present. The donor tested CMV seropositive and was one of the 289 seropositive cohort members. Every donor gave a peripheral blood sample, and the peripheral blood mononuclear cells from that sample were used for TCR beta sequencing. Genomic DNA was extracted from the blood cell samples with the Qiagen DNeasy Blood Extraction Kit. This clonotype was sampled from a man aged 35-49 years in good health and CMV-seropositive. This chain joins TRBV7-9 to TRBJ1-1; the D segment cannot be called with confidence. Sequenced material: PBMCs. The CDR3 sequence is CASSDIEAFF. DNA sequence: TGTGCCAGCAGCGACATTGAAGCTTTCTTT.